These 10 T cell receptor beta chains share one sample of origin, sequenced in a study of cytomegalovirus exposure and HLA in healthy donors. The PCR employed 60 Vbeta primers together with 13 Jbeta primers. Here immunoSEQ multiplex PCR was the method, and the copy in TCRdb shows in-frame clones only, minus some. The data show approximately 74,000 clones, approximately 75% seen once. The sequenced sample consisted of PBMCs. Every receptor here comes from a middle-aged woman in good health and CMV-seronegative.

This clone was picked up one time. This chain joins TRBV11-3 and TRBJ2-3; TRBD2 is a possible D gene (5 bases). The CDR3 has 13 amino acids. Germline CDR1 SGHNT, CDR2 YENEEA. With 1 base removed from V and 3 bases from J, the gap between germline ends came to 5 bases. CDR3 in amino acids: CASSLGTTDTQYF. CDR3 coding DNA: TGTGCCAGCAGCTTAGGGACTACAGATACGCAGTATTTT.

The V and J genes are TRBV11-2 and TRBJ2-3, with D unclear. CDR3 length: 15 residues. Germline CDR1 reads SGHAT; CDR2 reads FQNNGV. The V gene lost 2 bases and the J gene lost 0 bases, with 9 bases spanning the gap. The CDR3 loop is CASSLSSTSTDTQYF. The CDR3 nucleotides read TGTGCCAGCAGCTTAAGCTCAACTAGCACAGATACGCAGTATTTT.

The J gene is TRBJ2-6, the V gene TRBV27, with TRBD1 as a possible D gene (6 bases). The CDR3 covers 15 residues. The germline gives CDR1 MNHEY, CDR2 SMNVEV (reference sequence). Trimming stripped 7 bases from V and 1 base from J, with 11 bases between. CDR3 in amino acids: CASKDRPSGANVLTF. The CDR3 DNA reads TGTGCCAGCAAAGACAGGCCGTCTGGGGCCAACGTCCTGACTTTC. Complete variable domain (other parts from reference TRBV27 and TRBJ2-6): EAQVTQNPRYLITVTGKKLTVTCSQNMNHEYMSWYRQDPGLGLRQIYYSMNVEVTDKGDVPEGYKVSRKEKRNFPLILESPSPNQTSLYFCASKDRPSGANVLTFGAGSRLTVL.

This clone is a singleton in its sample. The chain has TRBV11-3 and TRBJ2-1; 11 positions agree with TRBD2. Trimming at V came to 4 bases and at J to 4 bases, leaving 3 bases not matched to a gene. The CDR3 runs to 15 residues. Germline-derived CDR1 and CDR2 are SGHNT and YENEEA. The CDR3: CASSSGTSGYNEQFF. In nucleotides, the CDR3 is TGTGCCAGCAGCTCGGGGACTAGCGGATACAATGAGCAGTTCTTC.

V and J are TRBV15 and TRBJ2-5; D not certain. V lost 1 base to trimming and J lost 1 base, with 7 bases between them. Germline CDR1 is LNHNV and CDR2 is YYDKDF (reference sequence). This CDR3 region has 14 residues. The CDR3 sequence: CATSRAQVQETQYF. The CDR3 DNA sequence: TGTGCCACCAGCAGAGCGCAGGTCCAAGAGACCCAGTACTTC. Full variable domain (rest looked up from reference TRBV15 and TRBJ2-5): DAMVIQNPRYQVTQFGKPVTLSCSQTLNHNVMYWYQQKSSQAPKLLFHYYDKDFNNEADTPDNFQSRRPNTSFCFLDIRSPGLGDTAMYLCATSRAQVQETQYFGPGTRLLVL.

This chain connects TRBV9 to TRBJ2-1; 13 bases are shared with TRBD2. The V gene end was trimmed by 4 bases and the J gene end by 5 bases; junction bases not matched to a gene: 15. The CDR3 covers 19 residues. From germline, CDR1 is SGDLS and CDR2 YYNGEE. Here the CDR3 DNA reads TGTGCCAGCAGCTCTAGACTAGCGGGAGGCATACAAGGTAACAATGAGCAGTTCTTC. Its translation is CASSSRLAGGIQGNNEQFF.

This clone was seen a single time. This rearrangement joins TRBV5-1 to TRBJ1-4; D is perhaps TRBD1 (6 bases). CDR1 is SGHRS and CDR2 is YFSETQ in the germline V gene. V was pared by 4 bases and J by 7 bases, with 20 bases between. The CDR3 runs 16 residues. CDR3 sequence: CASSTTGSTTAEKLFF. The DNA for the CDR3 is TGCGCCAGCAGCACTACAGGGTCGACTACCGCTGAAAAACTGTTTTTT.

The chain carries TRBV7-3 and TRBJ1-2; perhaps TRBD1 as D (5 bases). With 2 bases removed from V and 5 bases from J, the gap between germline ends came to 9 bases. CDR3 size: 13 residues. CDR1 SGHTA and CDR2 FQGTGA come from the germline V gene. This CDR3 reads CASSLQGVYGYTF. CDR3 coding DNA: TGTGCCAGCAGCTTACAGGGTGTTTATGGCTACACCTTC.

The chain couples TRBV7-9 to TRBJ2-5; 11 nucleotides agree with TRBD2. Germline-derived CDR1 and CDR2 are SEHNR and FQNEAQ (reference sequence). CDR3 length: 15 residues. With V trimmed by 3 bases and J by 2 bases, 2 bases remained unmatched. CDR3 sequence reads: CASSLTSGVQETQYF. CDR3 DNA: TGTGCCAGCAGCTTGACTAGCGGGGTACAAGAGACCCAGTACTTC.

This rearrangement joins TRBV13 to TRBJ1-1, with D possibly matching TRBD1 (5 bases). Germline assignment: CDR1 PRHDT and CDR2 FYEKMQ (reference sequence). V was trimmed by 0 bases and J by 4 bases, leaving 6 bases between them. The CDR3 runs to 13 residues. CDR3 loop: CASSLGGVTEAFF. The CDR3 DNA reads TGTGCCAGCAGCTTAGGAGGGGTCACTGAAGCTTTCTTT.